This entry concerns a single T cell receptor beta chain. CDR1 and CDR2 (germline): SGHRS, YFSETQ. Between the trimmed V and J ends, which lost 0 bases and 1 base, there was a span of 10 bases. This CDR3 is 15 amino acids long. The sample originates from a study of PD-1 blockade in classical Hodgkin lymphoma. After autologous stem cell transplantation all patients relapsed, and prior brentuximab vedotin exposure differed between cohorts. Repertoires were generated with immunoSEQ multiplex PCR, while TCRdb's copy carries only in-frame clones and drops some. Among roughly 31,000 clones, more than 65% were seen once, and the ten largest hold roughly 4%.

This TCR derives from a human donor with classical Hodgkin lymphoma. Sequencing was performed on peripheral blood mononuclear cells (PBMCs), taken before the second cycle of nivolumab. V gene TRBV5-1 combines with J gene TRBJ1-2; D not certain. This CDR3 is CASSLGLDLNYGYTF. CDR3 DNA sequence: TGCGCCAGCAGCTTGGGTCTGGATCTTAACTATGGCTACACCTTC. The full variable domain, with the rest looked up from reference TRBV5-1 and TRBJ1-2, is KAGVTQTPRYLIKTRGQQVTLSCSPISGHRSVSWYQQTPGQGLQFLFEYFSETQRNKGNFPGRFSGRQFSNSRSEMNVSTLELGDSALYLCASSLGLDLNYGYTFGSGTRLTVV.